A single sample gave rise to the 32 T cell receptor beta chains below, sequenced in a study of long-term antiretroviral therapy in people with HIV. Researchers report immunoSEQ v3.0 was run at survey level. Profiling relied on immunoSEQ multiplex PCR, and the TCRdb table lists in-frame clones only, not all of them. Of about 17,000 clones in the sample, approximately 80% were seen once. Specimen: unsorted PBMCs, collected 2.5 years before starting antiretroviral therapy. Every receptor here comes from a woman aged 45-65 years with HIV.

V is TRBV4-2 and J is TRBJ2-2; D is uncertain. Trimming took off 3 bases at V and 4 bases at J, with 9 bases between the two ends. The germline gives CDR1 LGHNA, CDR2 YNFKEQ. CDR3 length: 14 amino acids. CDR3 sequence reads: CASSQPPSTGELFF. CDR3 sequence (DNA): TGTGCCAGCAGCCAGCCGCCTAGCACCGGGGAGCTGTTTTTT.

The genes are TRBV6-1 and TRBJ2-7; TRBD1 agrees at 8 bases. CDR1 MNHNS and CDR2 SASEGT come from the germline V gene. Unmatched junction bases numbered 9, after V lost 2 bases and J lost 0 bases. The CDR3 loop spans 17 amino acids. For the CDR3, the DNA is TGTGCCAGCAGTGAAATAGTGACAGGGGTTAGCTCCTACGAGCAGTACGTC. Translation: CASSEIVTGVSSYEQYV.

This clone has more than one count but fewer than ten. The V call is TRBV19, the J call TRBJ1-6, with D unresolved. V was pared by 5 bases and J by 10 bases, with 18 bases between. CDR1 and CDR2 (germline): LNHDA, SQIVND (reference sequence). The CDR3 totals 15 residues. CDR3 in DNA: TGTGCCAGTAGTTCGGGCCCCGGAGTGAGGTCACCCCTCCACTTT. Protein product: CASSSGPGVRSPLHF.

This clone turned up a few times. This sequence joins TRBV29-1 and TRBJ2-7; D is possibly TRBD1 (6 bases). V lost 7 bases and J lost 5, with 12 bases in between. This CDR3 has 11 residues. Germline-derived CDR1 and CDR2 are SQVTM and ANQGSEA. The CDR3 spells CSAGQGNEQYF. The CDR3 nucleotides read TGCAGCGCTGGCCAGGGGAACGAGCAGTACTTC.

The chain joins TRBV18 to TRBJ1-4, with D hard to call. The germline V gene has CDR1 KGHSH and CDR2 LQKENI. Trimming removed 5 bases at V and 4 bases at J, with 5 bases between. This CDR3 is 12 amino acids long. The CDR3 sequence is CASSSLNEKLFF. CDR3 bases: TGTGCCAGCTCATCCCTTAATGAAAAACTGTTTTTT.

The chain uses TRBV19 and TRBJ2-7, with no clear D. CDR1 and CDR2 from the germline V gene are LNHDA and SQIVND (reference sequence). There are 18 residues in the CDR3. CDR3 amino acids: CAPMGDTLTSTSSTTIGV. For the CDR3, the DNA is TGTGCCCCAATGGGCGACACTTTAACTTCCACGAGCAGTACTACCATTGGGGTC.

The chain is built from TRBV7-8 and TRBJ2-7, with TRBD1 identical over 7 bases. The V and J ends lost 4 bases and 2 bases, in that order; junction bases with no gene match: 2. The CDR3 covers 13 residues. Per the germline V gene, CDR1 is SGHVS and CDR2 is FQNEAQ. The CDR3 reads CASSWGTAYEQYV. As DNA, the CDR3 is TGTGCCAGCAGCTGGGGGACAGCCTACGAGCAGTACGTC.

The J gene is TRBJ1-4, the V gene TRBV5-4; D remains unclear. The V and J ends lost 3 bases and 4 bases respectively, with 10 bases between them. CDR3 length equals 14 residues. Germline V gene data show CDR1 as SGHNT and CDR2 as YYREEE (reference sequence). In nucleotides, the CDR3 is TGTGCCAGCAGCTCTGGCGGAAGTAATGAAAAACTGTTTTTT. This gives the protein CASSSGGSNEKLFF.

This rearrangement joins TRBV5-1 to TRBJ1-1; D gene unclear. In germline, CDR1 is SGHRS, CDR2 YFSETQ. The CDR3 length is 15 residues. V was cut by 0 bases and J by 0 bases, with 9 bases left in between. This CDR3 is CASSLATALNTEAFF. In nucleotides, the CDR3 is TGCGCCAGCAGCTTGGCCACAGCTTTGAACACTGAAGCTTTCTTT. The full variable domain, with the rest looked up from reference TRBV5-1 and TRBJ1-1, is KAGVTQTPRYLIKTRGQQVTLSCSPISGHRSVSWYQQTPGQGLQFLFEYFSETQRNKGNFPGRFSGRQFSNSRSEMNVSTLELGDSALYLCASSLATALNTEAFFGQGTRLTVV.

The chain recombines TRBV5-6 with TRBJ2-5, with D possibly TRBD1 on 6 matching bases. Germline V gene data show CDR1 as SGHDT and CDR2 as YYEEEE. Trimming left V 0 bases short and J 0 bases short, with 9 bases between. This CDR3 comprises 15 residues. CDR3: CASSLGQGYQETQYF. DNA of the CDR3: TGTGCCAGCAGCTTGGGGCAGGGGTACCAAGAGACCCAGTACTTC. Full variable domain (rest looked up from reference TRBV5-6 and TRBJ2-5): DAGVTQSPTHLIKTRGQQVTLRCSPKSGHDTVSWYQQALGQGPQFIFQYYEEEERQRGNFPDRFSGHQFPNYSSELNVNALLLGDSALYLCASSLGQGYQETQYFGPGTRLLVL.

This chain connects TRBV7-2 to TRBJ1-4; D may be TRBD1 (5 bases). Germline V gene lookup returns CDR1 SGHTA and CDR2 FQGNSA. The V gene lost 1 base and the J gene lost 2 bases, with 11 bases spanning the gap. CDR3 size: 16 residues. The CDR3 bases are TGTGCCAGCAGCTTAGTCACAGGCCAGACTAATGAAAAACTGTTTTTT. This translates into CASSLVTGQTNEKLFF.

V and J are TRBV19 and TRBJ1-3; 12 positions match TRBD1. This CDR3 has 17 amino acids. The germline gives CDR1 LNHDA, CDR2 SQIVND (reference sequence). V lost 5 bases to trimming and J lost 4 bases; unmatched junction nucleotides: 9. Here the CDR3 reads CASSFSRGQGAGNTIYF. For the CDR3, the DNA is TGTGCCAGTAGTTTCAGCCGGGGACAGGGGGCAGGAAACACCATATATTTT.

The chain combines TRBV7-2 with TRBJ2-3; D possibly corresponds to TRBD1 (6 bases). CDR3 length: 14 amino acids. V was trimmed by 6 bases and J by 0 bases, leaving 10 bases between them. From germline, CDR1 is SGHTA and CDR2 FQGNSA. The DNA for the CDR3 is TGTGCCAGCAGGGAACAGGGTAGCACAGATACGCAGTATTTT. Translation gives CASREQGSTDTQYF.

CDR3 coding DNA: TGTGCCTGGACACAGGGCCCCTGGGAGGGCTACACCTTC. It encodes CAWTQGPWEGYTF. This rearrangement joins TRBV30 to TRBJ1-2; perhaps TRBD1 as D (6 bases). This CDR3 is 13 amino acids long. With 4 bases removed from V and 8 bases from J, the gap between germline ends came to 17 bases. Germline values: CDR1 GTSNPN, CDR2 SVGIG (reference sequence).

This clone showed up just a few times. V usage is TRBV7-9 and J usage is TRBJ1-5; D unresolved. CDR1 and CDR2 from the germline V gene are SEHNR and FQNEAQ (reference sequence). Trimming shortened V by 8 bases and J by 3 bases, and 8 bases separated the two germline ends. CDR3 size: 12 residues. The CDR3 region is CASCRDNQPQHF. The DNA of the CDR3 is TGTGCCAGCTGCCGGGACAATCAGCCCCAGCATTTT.

Written as DNA, the CDR3 is TGTGCCAGCAGTTCATACCGGGACAGGGTGGAAGAGACCCAGTACTTC. It yields the protein CASSSYRDRVEETQYF. This rearrangement joins TRBV27 to TRBJ2-5; 9 positions match TRBD1. The CDR3 is 16 residues long. Germline CDR1 reads MNHEY; CDR2 reads SMNVEV (reference sequence). Trimming at V came to 4 bases and at J to 3 bases, leaving 9 bases not matched to a gene.

V is TRBV18 and J is TRBJ1-5, with 9 bases matching TRBD1. From germline, CDR1 is KGHSH and CDR2 LQKENI. The CDR3 sequence is 16 residues long. V gave up 1 base and J gave up 6 bases; unmatched junction bases: 7. CDR3 bases: TGTGCCAGCTCACCACTGGGACAGGGATCGGCTCAGCCCCAGCATTTT. As protein: CASSPLGQGSAQPQHF. Combining the CDR3 with reference TRBV18 and TRBJ1-5 gives the whole variable domain NAGVMQNPRHLVRRRGQEARLRCSPMKGHSHVYWYRQLPEEGLKFMVYLQKENIIDESGMPKERFSAEFPKEGPSILRIQQVVRGDSAAYFCASSPLGQGSAQPQHFGDGTRLSIL.

The chain has TRBV5-6 and TRBJ2-7, with D tentatively TRBD2 (6 bases). CDR1 and CDR2 from the germline V gene are SGHDT and YYEEEE. The CDR3 extends over 16 amino acids. Trimming removed 3 bases at V and 0 bases at J, with 16 bases between. CDR3 DNA sequence: TGTGCCAGCAGCTCCTATGACGGGAGAAGCTCCTACGAGCAGTACTTC. As protein: CASSSYDGRSSYEQYF.

The chain is built from TRBV11-2 and TRBJ2-5; the D gene could be TRBD1 or TRBD2 (5 bases each). Germline loops: CDR1 SGHAT, CDR2 FQNNGV. CDR3 length equals 15 residues. Between the trimmed V and J ends, which lost 2 bases and 1 base, there was a span of 11 bases. CDR3 nucleotides: TGTGCCAGCAGCTTATTTTCCGGGGCCCAAGAGACCCAGTACTTC. Residues: CASSLFSGAQETQYF.

V usage is TRBV30 and J usage is TRBJ2-5; D remains unclear. CDR1 GTSNPN and CDR2 SVGIG come from the germline V gene (reference sequence). Between the trimmed V and J ends, which lost 0 bases and 5 bases, there was a span of 10 bases. This CDR3 is built from 13 residues. The CDR3 loop is CAWSVRLGETQYF. The CDR3 DNA follows: TGTGCCTGGAGTGTACGGCTCGGGGAGACCCAGTACTTC. The full variable domain, with the rest looked up from reference TRBV30 and TRBJ2-5, is SQTIHQWPATLVQPVGSPLSLECTVEGTSNPNLYWYRQAAGRGLQLLFYSVGIGQISSEVPQNLSASRPQDRQFILSSKKLLLSDSGFYLCAWSVRLGETQYFGPGTRLLVL.

The chain carries TRBV9 and TRBJ2-7; 11 bases match TRBD1. The CDR3 consists of 14 residues. Germline V gene data show CDR1 as SGDLS and CDR2 as YYNGEE. After removal of 4 bases from V and 3 bases from J, the junction contained 3 bases not matched to a gene. The CDR3 sequence: CASSKGQGVYEQYF. The CDR3 DNA is TGTGCCAGCAGCAAGGGACAGGGGGTCTACGAGCAGTACTTC.

The chain links TRBV18 to TRBJ1-6, with D tentatively TRBD1 (5 bases). This CDR3 comprises 18 residues. Trimming stripped 3 bases from V and 5 bases from J, with 20 bases between. Per germline, CDR1 KGHSH and CDR2 LQKENI. As DNA, the CDR3 is TGTGCCAGCTCACCTCAATCCGAAGCCGACAGAGATAATTCACCCCTCCACTTT. Protein product: CASSPQSEADRDNSPLHF.

CDR3 sequence: CASSRKGVFHEQYV. The CDR3 bases are TGTGCCAGCAGCCGAAAGGGAGTTTTCCACGAGCAGTACGTC. The chain is built from TRBV6-1 and TRBJ2-7; a weak D match, TRBD2 (5 bases). The length of the CDR3 is 14 residues. Germline CDR1 MNHNS, CDR2 SASEGT. Between the trimmed V and J ends, which lost 6 bases and 5 bases, there was a span of 17 bases.

This sequence joins TRBV4-1 and TRBJ2-5; D assignment may be TRBD1 or TRBD2 (7 bases each). The V end lost 8 bases, the J end lost 5 bases, and 24 bases lay between the germline ends. This CDR3 contains 16 residues. Germline values: CDR1 MGHRA, CDR2 YSYEKL. CDR3 amino acids: CASSSVGGPRGETQYF. Written as DNA, the CDR3 is TGCGCCAGCTCCTCTGTCGGGGGGCCCAGGGGGGAGACCCAGTACTTC.

This sequence joins TRBV18 and TRBJ2-5; 9 bases are a match to TRBD2. The V and J ends lost 3 bases and 2 bases, in that order; junction bases with no gene match: 4. The V gene's germline CDR1 is KGHSH and CDR2 LQKENI. CDR3 length: 15 amino acids. CDR3 sequence reads: CASSPGAGGQETQYF. The CDR3 DNA sequence: TGTGCCAGCTCACCCGGAGCGGGGGGTCAAGAGACCCAGTACTTC.

This clone was recorded only once. V usage is TRBV2 and J usage is TRBJ2-4; D is perhaps TRBD2 (5 bases). From germline, CDR1 is SNHLY and CDR2 FYNNEI. The CDR3 has 13 residues. The V gene lost 3 bases and the J gene lost 7 bases, with 10 bases spanning the gap. The CDR3 sequence: CASSERGYNIQYF. The CDR3 bases are TGTGCCAGCAGTGAGAGAGGGTACAACATTCAGTACTTC.

This chain joins TRBV18 and TRBJ1-5; 8 positions agree with TRBD1. From germline, CDR1 is KGHSH and CDR2 LQKENI. The CDR3 is 18 residues long. J lost 5 bases, V lost 2 bases, and 14 bases had no gene match. This CDR3 is CASSPSGQGRRGDQPQHF. The DNA for the CDR3 is TGTGCCAGCTCACCATCAGGACAGGGTCGTCGGGGAGATCAGCCCCAGCATTTT.

This clone was seen only a few times. The V gene is TRBV11-2, the J gene TRBJ1-2, with a possible D match to TRBD1 (5 bases). Germline V gives CDR1 SGHAT, CDR2 FQNNGV. V was cut by 6 bases and J by 0 bases, with 14 bases left in between. This CDR3 is 15 amino acids long. The CDR3: CASRPGDRANYGYTF. DNA of the CDR3: TGTGCCAGCAGGCCCGGGGACCGAGCTAACTATGGCTACACCTTC.

The V and J genes are TRBV25-1 and TRBJ2-5, with D perhaps TRBD1 (6 bases). This CDR3 has 15 amino acids. Germline CDR1 is MGHDK and CDR2 is SYGVNS. V lost 4 bases and J 3 bases, leaving 15 bases between the germline ends. CDR3 sequence reads: CASSGAGALEETQYF. The DNA for the CDR3 is TGTGCCAGCAGTGGGGCAGGGGCGCTGGAAGAGACCCAGTACTTC.

The J gene is TRBJ2-1, the V gene TRBV27; a weak D match, TRBD2 (5 bases). Per germline, CDR1 MNHEY and CDR2 SMNVEV (reference sequence). Trimming pared 0 bases from V and 2 bases from J, leaving 14 bases between. The CDR3 length is 17 residues. CDR3 DNA sequence: TGTGCCAGCAGTTTATCGGGAGTACCAGATCCCTACAATGAGCAGTTCTTC. This translates into CASSLSGVPDPYNEQFF.

The J gene is TRBJ1-4, the V gene TRBV30, with 8 bases fitting TRBD1. The length of the CDR3 is 15 residues. The J segment lost 7 bases and the V segment lost 0 bases, leaving 7 bases of the junction unmatched. CDR1 is GTSNPN, CDR2 SVGIG, per germline (reference sequence). CDR3 protein: CAWSVRKQGGEKLFF. CDR3 sequence (DNA): TGTGCCTGGAGTGTACGGAAACAGGGGGGTGAAAAACTGTTTTTT.

The chain couples TRBV6-5 to TRBJ1-5; D is undetermined. Germline V lookup: CDR1 MNHEY, CDR2 SVGAGI. Between the trimmed V and J ends, which lost 4 bases and 4 bases, there was a span of 14 bases. The CDR3 is 15 residues long. The CDR3 region has the DNA TGTGCCAGCAGTTCGGGCGGCAGGTTGAATCAGCCCCAGCATTTT. Translating it yields CASSSGGRLNQPQHF.